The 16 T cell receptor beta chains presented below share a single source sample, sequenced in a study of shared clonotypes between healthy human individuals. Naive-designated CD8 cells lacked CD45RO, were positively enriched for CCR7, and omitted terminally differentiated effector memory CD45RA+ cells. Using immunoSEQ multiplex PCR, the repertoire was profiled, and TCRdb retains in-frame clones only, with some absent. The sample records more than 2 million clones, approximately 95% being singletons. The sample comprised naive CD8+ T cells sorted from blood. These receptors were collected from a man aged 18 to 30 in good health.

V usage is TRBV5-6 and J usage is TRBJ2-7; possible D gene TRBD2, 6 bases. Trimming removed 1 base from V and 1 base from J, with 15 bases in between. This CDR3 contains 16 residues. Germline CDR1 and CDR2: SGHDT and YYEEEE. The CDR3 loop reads CASSLRTGEKSYEQYF. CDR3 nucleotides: TGTGCCAGCAGCTTGAGAACGGGAGAGAAGTCCTACGAGCAGTACTTC.

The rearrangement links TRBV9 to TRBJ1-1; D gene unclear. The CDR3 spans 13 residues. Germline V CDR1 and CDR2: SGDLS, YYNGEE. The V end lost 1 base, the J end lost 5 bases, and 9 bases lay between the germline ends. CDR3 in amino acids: CASSVWGETEAFF. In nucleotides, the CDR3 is TGTGCCAGCAGCGTATGGGGAGAAACTGAAGCTTTCTTT.

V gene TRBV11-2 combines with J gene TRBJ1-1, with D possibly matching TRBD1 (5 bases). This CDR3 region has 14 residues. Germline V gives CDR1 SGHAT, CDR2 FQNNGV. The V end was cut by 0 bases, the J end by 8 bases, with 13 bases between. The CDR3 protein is CASSLDIGGEEAFF. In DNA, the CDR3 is TGTGCCAGCAGCTTAGATATCGGGGGAGAGGAAGCTTTCTTT.

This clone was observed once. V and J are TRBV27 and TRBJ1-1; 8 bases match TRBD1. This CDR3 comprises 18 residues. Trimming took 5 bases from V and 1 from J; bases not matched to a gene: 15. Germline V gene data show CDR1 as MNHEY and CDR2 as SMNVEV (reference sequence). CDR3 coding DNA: TGTGCCAGCAGTGTGGGAGTCGGACAGGGAGGGCCGAACACTGAAGCTTTCTTT. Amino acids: CASSVGVGQGGPNTEAFF.

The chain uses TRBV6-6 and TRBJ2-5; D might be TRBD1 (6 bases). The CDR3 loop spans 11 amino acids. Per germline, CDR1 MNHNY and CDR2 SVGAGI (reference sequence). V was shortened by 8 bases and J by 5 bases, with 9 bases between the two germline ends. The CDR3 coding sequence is TGTGCCAGCGAGGGGGTGGAGACCCAGTACTTC. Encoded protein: CASEGVETQYF.

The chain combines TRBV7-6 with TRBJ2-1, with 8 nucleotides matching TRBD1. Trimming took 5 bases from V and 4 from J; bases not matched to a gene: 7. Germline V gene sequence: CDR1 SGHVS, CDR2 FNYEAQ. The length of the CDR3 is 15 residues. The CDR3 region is CASSHGQGHYNEQFF. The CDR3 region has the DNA TGTGCCAGCAGCCACGGACAGGGCCATTACAATGAGCAGTTCTTC.

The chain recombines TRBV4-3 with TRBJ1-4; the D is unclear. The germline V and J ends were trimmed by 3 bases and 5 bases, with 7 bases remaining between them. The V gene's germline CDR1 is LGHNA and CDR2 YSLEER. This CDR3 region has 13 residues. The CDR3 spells CASSQGINEKLFF. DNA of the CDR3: TGCGCCAGCAGCCAGGGGATCAATGAAAAACTGTTTTTT.

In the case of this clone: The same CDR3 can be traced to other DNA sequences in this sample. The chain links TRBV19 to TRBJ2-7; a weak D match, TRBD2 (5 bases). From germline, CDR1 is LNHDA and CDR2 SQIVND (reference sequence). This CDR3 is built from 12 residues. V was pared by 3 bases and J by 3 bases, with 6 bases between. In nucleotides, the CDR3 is TGTGCCAGTAGTATGGGGAGCTACGAGCAGTACTTC. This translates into CASSMGSYEQYF.

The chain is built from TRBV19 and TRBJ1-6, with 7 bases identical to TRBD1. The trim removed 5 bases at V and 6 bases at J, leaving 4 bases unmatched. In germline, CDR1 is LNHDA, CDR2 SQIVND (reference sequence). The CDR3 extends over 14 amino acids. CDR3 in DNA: TGTGCCAGTAGTTTGGGACAGTTTAATTCACCCCTCCACTTT. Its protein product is CASSLGQFNSPLHF.

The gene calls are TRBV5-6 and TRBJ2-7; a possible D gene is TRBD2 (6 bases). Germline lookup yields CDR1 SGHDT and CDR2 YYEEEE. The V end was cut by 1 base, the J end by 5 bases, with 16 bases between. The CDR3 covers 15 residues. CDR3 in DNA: TGTGCCAGCAGCTTGAGCGTTCGGGAGCGGGACGAGCAGTACTTC. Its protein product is CASSLSVRERDEQYF.

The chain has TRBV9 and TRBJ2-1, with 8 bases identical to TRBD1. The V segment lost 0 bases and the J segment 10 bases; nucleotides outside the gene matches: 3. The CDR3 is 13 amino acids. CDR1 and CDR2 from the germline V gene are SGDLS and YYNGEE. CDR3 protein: CASSVVGTGEQFF. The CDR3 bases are TGTGCCAGCAGCGTAGTAGGGACAGGCGAGCAGTTCTTC.

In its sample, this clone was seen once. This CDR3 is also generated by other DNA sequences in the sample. The CDR3 loop reads CASSSGQGEETQYF. The CDR3 DNA follows: TGTGCCAGCAGTTCCGGACAGGGCGAAGAGACCCAGTACTTC. V gene TRBV5-6 combines with J gene TRBJ2-5; 8 bases align to TRBD1. V gave up 5 bases and J gave up 3 bases; unmatched junction bases: 6. In germline, CDR1 is SGHDT, CDR2 YYEEEE. The CDR3 consists of 14 residues.

For the CDR3, the DNA is TGCGCCAGCAGCCAAGTACTAGCGGGGGGCGGGGAGACCCAGTACTTC. Its protein product is CASSQVLAGGGETQYF. The V gene is TRBV4-1, the J gene TRBJ2-5, with 12 bases that match TRBD2. Germline assignment: CDR1 MGHRA and CDR2 YSYEKL. Unmatched junction bases numbered 5, after V lost 1 base and J lost 5 bases. This CDR3 contains 16 residues.

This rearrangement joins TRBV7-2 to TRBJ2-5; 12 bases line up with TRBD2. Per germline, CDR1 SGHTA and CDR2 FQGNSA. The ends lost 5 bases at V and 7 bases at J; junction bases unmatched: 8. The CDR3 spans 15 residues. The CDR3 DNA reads TGTGCCAGCAGCCCGACTAGCGGGAGTATCGGGACCCAGTACTTC. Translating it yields CASSPTSGSIGTQYF.

Here the CDR3 reads CASSPGTQTYNEQFF. The DNA for the CDR3 is TGTGCCAGCAGCCCCGGGACTCAGACCTACAATGAGCAGTTCTTC. The rearrangement joins TRBV7-9 to TRBJ2-1; possible D gene TRBD2, 6 bases. Germline V gene sequence: CDR1 SEHNR, CDR2 FQNEAQ (reference sequence). The CDR3 extends over 15 amino acids. V gave up 5 bases and J gave up 2 bases, with 13 bases separating them.

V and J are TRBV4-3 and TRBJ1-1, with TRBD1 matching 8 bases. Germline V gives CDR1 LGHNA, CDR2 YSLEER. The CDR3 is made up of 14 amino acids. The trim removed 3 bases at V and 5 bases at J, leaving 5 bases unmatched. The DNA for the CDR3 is TGCGCCAGCAGCCACGGACAGGGAAGAACTGAAGCTTTCTTT. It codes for CASSHGQGRTEAFF.